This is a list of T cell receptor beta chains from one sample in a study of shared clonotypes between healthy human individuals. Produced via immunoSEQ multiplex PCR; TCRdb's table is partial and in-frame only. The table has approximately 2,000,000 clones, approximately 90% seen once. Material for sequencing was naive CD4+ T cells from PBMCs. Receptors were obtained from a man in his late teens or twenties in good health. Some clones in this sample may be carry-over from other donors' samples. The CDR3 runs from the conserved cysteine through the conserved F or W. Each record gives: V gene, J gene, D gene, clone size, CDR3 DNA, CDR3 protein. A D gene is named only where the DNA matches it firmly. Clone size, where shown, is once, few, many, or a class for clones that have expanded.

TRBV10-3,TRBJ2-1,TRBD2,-,TGTGCCATCAGTGACCCCGGGACTAGCAGGAATGAGCAGTTCTTC,CAISDPGTSRNEQFF
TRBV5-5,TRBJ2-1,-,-,TGTGCCAGCAGCTTGAACGGGGAAAATGAGCAGTTCTTC,CASSLNGENEQFF
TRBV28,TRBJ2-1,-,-,TGTGCCAGCAGTTACCCCGGGCCCCCTGGGCAGTTCTTC,CASSYPGPPGQFF
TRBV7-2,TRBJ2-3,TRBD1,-,TGTGCCAGCAGCCCCCAAGGGACAGCTTTCACAGATACGCAGTATTTT,CASSPQGTAFTDTQYF
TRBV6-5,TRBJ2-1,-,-,TGTGCCAGCAGTTCTCAGGACAAGCAGCCCTACAATGAGCAGTTCTTC,CASSSQDKQPYNEQFF
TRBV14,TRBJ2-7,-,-,TGTGCCAGCAGCCAAGTTATCCGCTCATCCTACGAGCAGTACTTC,CASSQVIRSSYEQYF
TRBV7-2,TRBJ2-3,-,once,TGTGCCAGCAGCCTCAGGCCGGGCCCAGATACGCAGTATTTT,CASSLRPGPDTQYF
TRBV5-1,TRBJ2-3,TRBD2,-,TGCGCCAGCCGGGCTAGCGGAAGTAGCACAGATACGCAGTATTTT,CASRASGSSTDTQYF
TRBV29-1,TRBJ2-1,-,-,TGCAGCGTTGTCCCGGGCAACAATGAGCAGTTCTTC,CSVVPGNNEQFF
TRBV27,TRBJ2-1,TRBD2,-,TGTGCCAGCAGTCCATTGGGACTAGCGGGAGTAATGGGCTACAATGAGCAGTTCTTC,CASSPLGLAGVMGYNEQFF
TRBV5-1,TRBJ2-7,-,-,TGCGCCAGCAGCTTTGATCTCCGCTCCTACGAGCAGTACTTC,CASSFDLRSYEQYF
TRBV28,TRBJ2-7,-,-,TGTGCCAGCAGTGGGCCTGGTCAGGGCTACGAGCAGTACTTC,CASSGPGQGYEQYF
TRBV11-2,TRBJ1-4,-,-,TGTGCCAGCAGCTTAGGATTAACAGGGACCTTTAAACTGTTTTTT,CASSLGLTGTFKLFF
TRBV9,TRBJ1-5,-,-,TGTGCCAGCAGCGAATCCGGGGAGCGGCCCCAGCATTTT,CASSESGERPQHF
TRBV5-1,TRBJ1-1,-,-,TGCGCCAGCAGGCAGGGTGGGATGAACACTGAAGCTTTCTTT,CASRQGGMNTEAFF
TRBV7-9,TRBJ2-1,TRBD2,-,TGTGCCAGCAGCAATAGGCGCGGGGGGAACAATGAGCAGTTCTTC,CASSNRRGGNNEQFF
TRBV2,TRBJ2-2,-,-,TGTGCCAGCAGGGAGGCGGGCCCAACCGGGGAGCTGTTTTTT,CASREAGPTGELFF
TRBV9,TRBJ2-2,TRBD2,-,TGTGCCAGCCAGGGAGGGGCCACCGGGGAGCTGTTTTTT,CASQGGATGELFF
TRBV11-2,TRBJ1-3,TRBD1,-,TGTGCCAGCAGCCTACAGACGGGACAGGCAACTGGAAACACCATATATTTT,CASSLQTGQATGNTIYF
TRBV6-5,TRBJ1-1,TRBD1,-,TGTGCCAGCAGTTACGGGACAGAAAGTGAAGCTTTCTTT,CASSYGTESEAFF
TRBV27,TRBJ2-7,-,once,TGTGCCAGCAGTTTGGACCGGCGGACTTACGGGCAGTACTTC,CASSLDRRTYGQYF
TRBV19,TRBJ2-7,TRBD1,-,TGTGCCAGTAGTGGGCCGGGACAGGGAACCTACGAGCAGTACTTC,CASSGPGQGTYEQYF
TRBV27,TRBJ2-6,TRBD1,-,TGTGCCAGCAGTCCACACCCCGGGACAGGGCAATTCGAGTCTGGGGCCAACGTCCTGACTTTC,CASSPHPGTGQFESGANVLTF
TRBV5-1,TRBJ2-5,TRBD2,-,TGCGCCAGCAGCTTGGAGGGCGGGAGAGGAGAGACCCAGTACTTC,CASSLEGGRGETQYF
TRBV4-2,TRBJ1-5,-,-,TGTGCCAGCAGCCAAGACTGGGGGAATCAGCCCCAGCATTTT,CASSQDWGNQPQHF
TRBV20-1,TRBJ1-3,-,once,TGCAGTGCCCCCCACGGAAACACCATATATTTT,CSAPHGNTIYF
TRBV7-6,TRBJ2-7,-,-,TGTGCCAGCAGCTTGGGGAGCCCCTACGAGCAGTACTTC,CASSLGSPYEQYF
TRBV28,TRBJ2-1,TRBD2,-,TGTGCCAGCAGCAGATGGCGCGGGAGGGATGATGAGCAGTTCTTC,CASSRWRGRDDEQFF
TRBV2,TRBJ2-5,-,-,TGTGCCAGCACCACGCTCGGAGGGAGAAGTGAGACCCAGTACTTC,CASTTLGGRSETQYF
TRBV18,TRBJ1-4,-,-,TGTGCCAGCTCACCGGGCCAGCTGCGGACTAATGAAAAACTGTTTTTT,CASSPGQLRTNEKLFF
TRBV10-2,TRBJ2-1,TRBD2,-,TGCGCCAGCAGTGGGGGAGGACTAGCCACCCTTTCCAGCTCCTACAATGAGCAGTTCTTC,CASSGGGLATLSSSYNEQFF
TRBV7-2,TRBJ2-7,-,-,TGTGCCAGCAGCTTAGGGGCTTTGTCCATCGGGGAGCAGTACTTC,CASSLGALSIGEQYF
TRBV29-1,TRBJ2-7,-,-,TGCAGCGTGATGGAGTTTGAGGAGCAGTACTTC,CSVMEFEEQYF
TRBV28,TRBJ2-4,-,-,TGTGCCAGCAGTTTAAGTGGACAGTTAAACATTCAGTACTTC,CASSLSGQLNIQYF
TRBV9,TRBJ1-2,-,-,TGTGCCAGCAGCGTAGGTGGGGGCGGATATGGCTACACCTTC,CASSVGGGGYGYTF
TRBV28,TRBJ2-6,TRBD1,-,TGTGCCAGCGCGTTGACAGGGTCCGGGGCCAACGTCCTGACTTTC,CASALTGSGANVLTF
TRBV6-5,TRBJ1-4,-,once,TGTGCCAGCAGGGCCGGGACTAATGAAAAACTGTTTTTT,CASRAGTNEKLFF
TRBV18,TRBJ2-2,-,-,TGTGCCAGCTCACCACCAAGCGGGTCGCCCCCCGGGGAGCTGTTTTTT,CASSPPSGSPPGELFF
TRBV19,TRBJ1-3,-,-,TGTGCCAGTAGTATGGACAGCTACTCTGGAAACACCATATATTTT,CASSMDSYSGNTIYF
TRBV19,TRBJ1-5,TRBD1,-,TGTGCCAGTAGTATTAGGGTGTCGGACAGGGGATTTCAGCCCCAGCATTTT,CASSIRVSDRGFQPQHF
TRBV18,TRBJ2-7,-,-,TGTGCCAGCTCAAGGCCCGGGACAACTTCCTACGAGCAGTACTTC,CASSRPGTTSYEQYF
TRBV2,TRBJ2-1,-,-,TGTGCCAGCAGCGCTCCGGGACTGATCTCTCTGTTCTTC,CASSAPGLISLFF
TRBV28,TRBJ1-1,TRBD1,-,TGTGCCAGCAGCATGACAGGGAGAAGGAACACTGAAGCTTTCTTT,CASSMTGRRNTEAFF
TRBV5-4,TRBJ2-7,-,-,TGTGCCAGCAGCTTGGGAGGGGGGACGGGGCCCTACGAGCAGTACTTC,CASSLGGGTGPYEQYF
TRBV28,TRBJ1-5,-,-,TGTGCCAGCAGTTCCTTGCGTGGGACCCAGCATTTT,CASSSLRGTQHF
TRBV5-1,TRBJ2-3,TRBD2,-,TGCGCCAGCAGCGCGGGACTAGCGACTAGCACAGATACGCAGTATTTT,CASSAGLATSTDTQYF
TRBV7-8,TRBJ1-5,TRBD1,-,TGTGCCAGCAGCCACTACAGGGGTCTTAGCAATCAGCCCCAGCATTTT,CASSHYRGLSNQPQHF
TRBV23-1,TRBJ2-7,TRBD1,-,TGCGCCAGCAGTCAAACGCCTCCGGGACAGGGGGCTGGAACCTACGAGCAGTACTTC,CASSQTPPGQGAGTYEQYF
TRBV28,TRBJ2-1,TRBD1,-,TGTGCCAGCAGTGGGACAGGGGCCTACAATGAGCAGTTCTTC,CASSGTGAYNEQFF
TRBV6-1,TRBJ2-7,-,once,TGTGCCAGCAGTTCCGGGACCTACGAGCAGTACTTC,CASSSGTYEQYF
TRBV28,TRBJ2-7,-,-,TGTGCCAGCAGTTTCCGGACAACTTTCCCTCTGCAGTACTTC,CASSFRTTFPLQYF